The 20 T cell receptor beta chains presented below share a single source sample, sequenced in a study of T cell clusters in autoimmune cytopenias. One tube held mixed TRB-A and TRB-B primer pools for touch-down PCR. TCRdb reworked the multiplex PCR reads into one entry per CDR3 protein, no DNA. The sample includes approximately 550 distinct CDR3 sequences. TRB amplification used approximately 270 ng of peripheral blood genomic DNA. Material for sequencing was peripheral blood. All receptors come from a human donor with an autoimmune cytopenia or autoimmune hepatitis (not recorded which).

The J gene is TRBJ2-1, the V gene TRBV4-3; TCRdb outputs TRBD1, but without DNA this stays unchecked. Germline CDR1 and CDR2: LGHNA and YSLEER. CDR3 size: 14 residues. CDR3 residues: CASSQTTGPNEQFF.

This clonotype ranks as medium-sized (0.01 to 0.1%) in terms of frequency. This chain connects TRBV6-2 or TRBV6-3 to TRBJ2-3. Germline assignment: CDR1 MNHEY and CDR2 SVGEGT. The CDR3 is 16 amino acids. The CDR3 region is CASSYSIPRSTDTQYF.

This chain links TRBV6-2 or TRBV6-3 with TRBJ1-1; TCRdb calls TRBD1, which cannot be checked without DNA. Per the germline V gene, CDR1 is MNHEY and CDR2 is SVGEGT. This CDR3 has 15 residues. The chain's CDR3 is CASSTPRTGSTEAFF.

This clonotype is called large based on its frequency. The rearrangement uses TRBV13 and TRBJ1-3. The CDR3 runs 14 residues. Germline CDR1 is PRHDT and CDR2 is FYEKMQ (reference sequence). CDR3 in amino acids: CASSSKSSGNTIYF.

This rearrangement joins TRBV6-5 to TRBJ1-2. Germline V gene sequence: CDR1 MNHEY, CDR2 SVGAGI. This CDR3 comprises 14 residues. The CDR3 loop reads CASGPAEPNYGYTF.

This clonotype shows up as medium-sized by frequency. This chain links TRBV30 with TRBJ1-3. This CDR3 is built from 15 residues. CDR1 is GTSNPN, CDR2 SVGIG, per germline (reference sequence). The CDR3 loop reads CAWSVWQTPGNTIYF.

This chain links TRBV4-2 with TRBJ1-5; the D call from TCRdb, TRBD1, cannot be confirmed without DNA. Germline V gene data show CDR1 as LGHNA and CDR2 as YNFKEQ. The CDR3 covers 14 residues. The CDR3 spells CASSPRQGDQPQHF.

V is TRBV18 and J is TRBJ1-4; TCRdb names TRBD1, which stays unverified in the absence of DNA. The germline CDR1 and CDR2 sequences are KGHSH and LQKENI. The CDR3 sequence is 15 residues long. This CDR3 is CASSPTGATNEKLFF.

This clonotype shows up as medium-sized by frequency. CDR3: CSVQAGGWGQPQHF. The chain joins TRBV29-1 to TRBJ1-5; TCRdb's assignment of TRBD1 cannot be checked, as there is no DNA. Germline lookup yields CDR1 SQVTM and CDR2 ANQGSEA. CDR3 length: 14 residues. The whole variable domain, remainder taken from reference TRBV29-1 and TRBJ1-5, is SAVISQKPSRDICQRGTSLTIQCQVDSQVTMMFWYRQQPGQSLTLIATANQGSEATYESGFVIDKFPISRPNLTFSTLTVSNMSPEDSSIYLCSVQAGGWGQPQHFGDGTRLSIL.

Its frequency marks this clonotype as medium-sized (0.01 to 0.1%). V is TRBV19 and J is TRBJ2-1; TCRdb calls TRBD1, which cannot be checked without DNA. The CDR3 covers 13 residues. Germline V gene sequence: CDR1 LNHDA, CDR2 SQIVND (reference sequence). The CDR3 is CASSSGLPNEQFF.

The rearrangement uses TRBV21-1 and TRBJ1-5; the D gene TCRdb calls, TRBD1, cannot be checked with no DNA. TRBV21-1 is deemed a pseudogene. This CDR3 comprises 16 residues. The CDR3 here is CASSGHGQGGRQPQHF.

The chain joins TRBV7-6 to TRBJ1-1. The CDR3 sequence is 14 residues long. Germline CDR1 SGHVS, CDR2 FNYEAQ. The CDR3 reads CASSSAGLNTEAFF.

This clonotype shows up as medium-sized by frequency. This chain connects TRBV6-5 to TRBJ2-5. The CDR3 spans 15 residues. Germline CDR1 and CDR2: MNHEY and SVGAGI. The CDR3 region is CASSEHASAAGTQYF.

In terms of frequency, this clonotype is medium-sized (0.01 to 0.1%). The chain has TRBV29-1 and TRBJ2-7; the D call of TRBD1 rests on TCRdb alone, since no DNA is present to check it. The CDR3 is 15 amino acids. Germline V gene lookup returns CDR1 SQVTM and CDR2 ANQGSEA. The CDR3 is CSVETRTGGRYEQYF.

The chain is built from TRBV28 and TRBJ2-3; no DNA is available, so the TRBD1 call from TCRdb remains unchecked. The V gene's germline CDR1 is MDHEN and CDR2 SYDVKM. The CDR3 contains 15 residues. CDR3 amino acids: CASSSRGYSTDTQYF.

This clonotype is labeled medium-sized based on frequency. V usage is TRBV29-1 and J usage is TRBJ1-5; TCRdb proposes TRBD1, but this gene call is untestable without DNA. CDR1 is SQVTM and CDR2 is ANQGSEA in the germline V gene. This CDR3 is 14 amino acids long. CDR3 loop: CSVNQGSGNQPQHF.

The chain has TRBV20-1 and TRBJ2-7; TCRdb outputs TRBD1, but without DNA this stays unchecked. The CDR3 contains 14 residues. Germline loops: CDR1 DFQATT, CDR2 SNEGSKA (reference sequence). The CDR3 sequence: CSARVRGADNEQYF.

V and J are TRBV6-4 and TRBJ1-2. This CDR3 spans 17 amino acids. CDR1 MRHNA and CDR2 SNTAGT come from the germline V gene. The CDR3 region is CASSVAGDTPSKGGYTF.

J is TRBJ2-7 and V is TRBV6-5; the TCRdb call, TRBD1, lacks DNA for checking. The CDR3 length is 15 residues. Germline values: CDR1 MNHEY, CDR2 SVGAGI. Here the CDR3 reads CASRKIPGQSYEQYF.

This chain links TRBV29-1 with TRBJ2-5; TCRdb picks TRBD2, but there is no DNA to check that call. CDR1 and CDR2 from the germline V gene are SQVTM and ANQGSEA. CDR3 length: 14 amino acids. The CDR3: CSGGSLAAGETQYF.